This TCR beta chain was identified in a study of T cell repertoires in cytomegalovirus infection. Study context: Public TCR beta signature analysis indicated the presence of both CMV infection and matching HLA type.

Overall study results and limits: HLA-C-restricted CMV clonotypes gave the most frequent clonotype in two of eight donors. Identification of carriers of CMV plus the relevant HLA was performed using cumulative public TCR beta family frequency.

In TCRdb, the reads were re-called with MiXCR into one record per CDR3 protein. The sample has some 400,000 distinct CDR3 sequences; under 40% are singletons. In its sample, this clonotype was seen many times. What it recognizes is unknown. Sample: PBMCs. The sequence was obtained from a human donor in good health (CMV status not recorded). Some clones in this sample may be carry-over from other donors' samples.

This CDR3 is CASSLRPPGYNEQFF. The CDR3 coding sequence is TGTGCCAGCAGCTTAAGGCCGCCAGGGTACAATGAGCAGTTCTTC. The chain couples TRBV7-2 to TRBJ2-1; D is perhaps TRBD1 (5 bases). Trimming removed 2 bases at V and 4 bases at J, with 12 bases between. The CDR3 covers 15 residues. Germline-derived CDR1 and CDR2 are SGHTA and FQGNSA.